This is a list of T cell receptor beta chains from one sample in a study of shared clonotypes between healthy human individuals. Sequencing was performed with immunoSEQ multiplex PCR; in TCRdb, only in-frame clones are kept and a portion is missing. The data hold roughly 1 million clones, with more than 75% observed a single time. Sequencing was carried out using memory CD4+ T cells from PBMCs. These receptors all stem from a man between 18 and 35 years old in good health. Some clones in this sample may be carry-over from other donors' samples. The CDR3 runs from the conserved cysteine through the conserved F or W. The order of the fields is D gene, J gene, clone size, V gene, CDR3 protein, CDR3 DNA. D genes are given only for firm matches. Only part of the rows carry a size: once, few, many, or a class if the clone is expanded.

d_gene: TRBD1; j_gene: TRBJ1-1; abundance: NA; v_gene: TRBV7-6; CDR3aa: CASSFGQGATEAFF; CDR3nt: TGTGCCAGCAGCTTCGGACAGGGAGCCACTGAAGCTTTCTTT
d_gene: TRBD1; j_gene: TRBJ1-1; abundance: few; v_gene: TRBV5-1; CDR3aa: CASSLDRANTEAFF; CDR3nt: TGCGCCAGCAGCTTAGACAGGGCTAACACTGAAGCTTTCTTT
d_gene: TRBD1; j_gene: TRBJ1-3; abundance: NA; v_gene: TRBV7-3; CDR3aa: CASSFGQGHTIYF; CDR3nt: TGTGCCAGCAGCTTCGGACAGGGACACACCATATATTTT
d_gene: TRBD2; j_gene: TRBJ2-1; abundance: NA; v_gene: TRBV15; CDR3aa: CATSRVVVAGESDEQFF; CDR3nt: TGTGCCACCAGCAGAGTGGTCGTGGCGGGAGAATCGGATGAGCAGTTCTTC
d_gene: NA; j_gene: TRBJ1-4; abundance: NA; v_gene: TRBV30; CDR3aa: CAWAGTENEKLFF; CDR3nt: TGTGCCTGGGCCGGGACGGAGAATGAAAAACTGTTTTTT
d_gene: NA; j_gene: TRBJ1-4; abundance: NA; v_gene: TRBV5-8; CDR3aa: CASSFALGVPNEKLFF; CDR3nt: TGTGCCAGCAGCTTCGCTCTGGGAGTGCCTAATGAAAAACTGTTTTTT
d_gene: NA; j_gene: TRBJ2-7; abundance: NA; v_gene: TRBV28; CDR3aa: CASSRDTSYEQYF; CDR3nt: TGTGCCAGCAGCAGGGACACCTCCTACGAGCAGTACTTC
d_gene: NA; j_gene: TRBJ1-1; abundance: NA; v_gene: TRBV19; CDR3aa: CASSTPSGAFF; CDR3nt: TGTGCCAGTAGTACCCCCAGCGGAGCTTTCTTT
d_gene: NA; j_gene: TRBJ2-7; abundance: few; v_gene: TRBV18; CDR3aa: CASSRNRGGSSYEQYF; CDR3nt: TGTGCCAGCTCACGAAACAGGGGGGGAAGCTCCTACGAGCAGTACTTC
d_gene: NA; j_gene: TRBJ1-5; abundance: NA; v_gene: TRBV28; CDR3aa: CASSFAEGRGQPQHF; CDR3nt: TGTGCCAGCAGTTTCGCCGAGGGCAGGGGTCAGCCCCAGCATTTT
d_gene: TRBD1; j_gene: TRBJ1-2; abundance: NA; v_gene: TRBV2; CDR3aa: CASSPDPTGFYGYTF; CDR3nt: TGTGCCAGCAGTCCTGACCCGACAGGGTTCTATGGCTACACCTTC
d_gene: NA; j_gene: TRBJ2-7; abundance: NA; v_gene: TRBV28; CDR3aa: CASSRPGRSEDEQYF; CDR3nt: TGTGCCAGCAGTCGTCCCGGACGGAGTGAAGACGAGCAGTACTTC
d_gene: NA; j_gene: TRBJ1-3; abundance: NA; v_gene: TRBV28; CDR3aa: CASSTTAGNTIYF; CDR3nt: TGTGCCAGCAGTACAACAGCCGGAAACACCATATATTTT
d_gene: TRBD2; j_gene: TRBJ2-7; abundance: NA; v_gene: TRBV28; CDR3aa: CAIRGAGSSYEQYF; CDR3nt: TGTGCCATTCGTGGAGCGGGGAGCTCCTACGAGCAGTACTTC
d_gene: TRBD1; j_gene: TRBJ1-2; abundance: NA; v_gene: TRBV27; CDR3aa: CASSLGVGTGFGYTF; CDR3nt: TGTGCCAGCAGTTTAGGGGTCGGGACAGGGTTTGGCTACACCTTC
d_gene: TRBD1; j_gene: TRBJ1-4; abundance: few; v_gene: TRBV7-9; CDR3aa: CASSVMGQEEKLFF; CDR3nt: TGTGCCAGCAGCGTCATGGGACAGGAGGAAAAACTGTTTTTT
d_gene: NA; j_gene: TRBJ2-1; abundance: once; v_gene: TRBV6-6; CDR3aa: CASRERVGQFF; CDR3nt: TGTGCCAGCAGGGAACGGGTTGGGCAGTTCTTC
d_gene: TRBD2; j_gene: TRBJ2-7; abundance: few; v_gene: TRBV29-1; CDR3aa: CSVNNGLADEQYF; CDR3nt: TGCAGCGTTAATAACGGACTAGCGGACGAGCAGTACTTC
d_gene: TRBD1; j_gene: TRBJ1-1; abundance: few; v_gene: TRBV30; CDR3aa: CAWSRGGGYTEAFF; CDR3nt: TGTGCCTGGAGTAGAGGGGGCGGGTACACTGAAGCTTTCTTT
d_gene: NA; j_gene: TRBJ2-1; abundance: NA; v_gene: TRBV9; CDR3aa: CASSPRGQSSYNEQFF; CDR3nt: TGTGCCAGCAGCCCCCGAGGGCAGAGCTCCTACAATGAGCAGTTCTTC
d_gene: NA; j_gene: TRBJ2-7; abundance: NA; v_gene: TRBV7-9; CDR3aa: CASSPHWAEQYF; CDR3nt: TGTGCCAGCAGCCCCCATTGGGCGGAGCAGTACTTC
d_gene: TRBD1; j_gene: TRBJ2-7; abundance: NA; v_gene: TRBV7-9; CDR3aa: CASSLAGTGLYEQYF; CDR3nt: TGTGCCAGCAGCTTGGCCGGGACAGGCCTTTACGAGCAGTACTTC
d_gene: NA; j_gene: TRBJ1-3; abundance: NA; v_gene: TRBV5-1; CDR3aa: CASSEGTGGSGNTIYF; CDR3nt: TGCGCCAGCAGCGAGGGAACAGGAGGCAGTGGAAACACCATATATTTT
d_gene: NA; j_gene: TRBJ1-1; abundance: NA; v_gene: TRBV5-1; CDR3aa: CASSLDTGSTEAFF; CDR3nt: TGCGCCAGCAGCTTGGATACAGGGAGTACTGAAGCTTTCTTT
d_gene: TRBD1; j_gene: TRBJ1-1; abundance: NA; v_gene: TRBV28; CDR3aa: CASKQGGLSTEAFF; CDR3nt: TGTGCCAGTAAACAGGGGGGGTTGAGCACTGAAGCTTTCTTT
d_gene: TRBD2; j_gene: TRBJ2-3; abundance: NA; v_gene: TRBV6-1; CDR3aa: CASSGTSGSDTQYF; CDR3nt: TGTGCCAGCAGTGGGACTAGCGGGAGCGATACGCAGTATTTT